A selection of T cell receptor beta chains follows, all from one sample in a study of PD-1 blockade in mismatch repair-deficient tumors. Clones were sequenced by immunoSEQ multiplex PCR, and TCRdb holds only the in-frame ones, with some missing. The table has more than 95,000 clones, approximately 86% seen once; the top ten hold roughly 13%. The source material was peripheral blood, sampled 44 weeks after starting pembrolizumab. The source of these receptors is an adult with mismatch repair-deficient cancer. CDR3s leave out the opening cysteine and the closing phenylalanine or tryptophan.

TRBV11-3 ASSSTRTRETQY
TRBV27 ASSLRARNPYNEQF
TRBV7-6 ASSPSTKGAGELF
TRBV27 ASRIGGTDYGYT
TRBV18 ASSPSTGTSGSGEQF
TRBV6-5 ASRQGNTEAF
TRBV4-3 ASSQPLRQNYEQY
TRBV11-1 ASSQLQGPGGELF
TRBV5-4 ASSLGQGFTYEQY
TRBV7-2 ASSLGTQQY
TRBV6-5 ASSFLTQGREETQY
TRBV30 AWSPLTDTQY
TRBV5-1 ASSSRRTGGSYEQY
TRBV6-5 ASSYSSHDKNIQY
TRBV2 ASSEIGFGNQPQH
TRBV10-1 ASSDGGEQF
TRBV19 ASSIAGTLTDTQY
TRBV4-1 ASSIVGGGLGDTQY
TRBV18 ASSPGQGAYNEQF
TRBV2 ASSAGAYEQY
TRBV11-3 ASSLGVVFADFSSYEQY
TRBV11-2 ASSWRDRDNEQY
TRBV7-2 ASSLHPPYNEQF
TRBV7-2 ASSYWTSGSNEQY
TRBV2 ASSRPQNTEAF
TRBV27 ASSNLQFSGGKSGELF
TRBV7-7 ASSPGTDPQETQY
TRBV14 ASSKTRPETNTDTQY
TRBV4-1 ASSLVTGVNEQF
TRBV7-9 ASSSAGTDEKLF
TRBV5-1 ASSLAATTNEKLF
TRBV28 ASSLGQSKAKNIQY
TRBV11-2 ASSSQTSGRGQETQY
TRBV30 AWSVGAGNQPQH
TRBV6-1 ASSSPNTGELF
TRBV6-5 ASSYSPGRGGTEAF
TRBV6-5 ASSYRPGLPGYEQY
TRBV9 ASSVGGGGSYNEQF
TRBV30 AWSPVGLRRLNTEAF
TRBV5-6 ASSFPSGQRYNEQF
TRBV5-1 ASSSDGQIGQPQH
TRBV15 ATSRDLASFSYEQY
TRBV29-1 SVRTGAGDEQY
TRBV6-5 ASSYSINYNEQF
TRBV7-9 ASSLEGAEQY
TRBV18 ASSAGQRNSGNTIY
TRBV18 ASSPISGELF
TRBV27 ASSYTSAGEQF
TRBV10-2 ASSERTSGRNEQF
TRBV11-2 ASTLTAGGPGSDTQY